The source of this T cell receptor beta chain is a study of cytomegalovirus exposure and HLA in healthy donors. Study-wide results and caveats: A missense DCLRE1C variant was associated with V- and J-gene trimming of TCR beta chains in a later analysis, and an independent cohort replicated the association. Solely CMV serostatus was available to characterize immune exposure. Both high specificity and high sensitivity reportedly marked the classifier's diagnosis of cytomegalovirus status.

Notes on this clone: Its antigen is as yet unknown.

The primer mix had 60 Vbeta and 13 Jbeta primers. Measured with immunoSEQ multiplex PCR; TCRdb has only the in-frame clones, and not every one. Among 82,000 or so clones listed, approximately 81% were seen once. In germline, CDR1 is MNHNS, CDR2 SASEGT. CDR3 length: 14 amino acids. Sequenced material: PBMCs. The clonotype was recovered from a woman in her 50s in good health and CMV-seropositive. The chain recombines TRBV6-1 with TRBJ2-3, with a possible D match to TRBD2 (6 bases). The CDR3 region has the DNA TGTGCGGGGCAGACGGGAGCGGGCACAGATACGCAGTATTTT. This sequence encodes CAGQTGAGTDTQYF.